What follows is one T cell receptor (beta chain) and its context. Its antigen remains unidentified. The junction and the germline gene differ at one end; a read error may be behind it. These data are taken from a study of blood T cells in healthy people across ages (dated by TCRdb to about 2015). The study in broad terms: In model experiments, template switching captured roughly one uniquely barcoded TCR beta cDNA molecule for every two T cells. Four age groups were formed from the donors: young (average around 15 years), middle-aged (around 40), aged (roughly 56) and long-lived (about 80). For two donors (one aged 18 to 29 and one aged 80 or older), the study analyzed two additional independent replicas of 1 million unique cDNA reads from the same blood draw. Age-related changes in TCR beta repertoire diversity were measured in the study by deep sequencing normalized with unique cDNA molecular identifiers. To avoid experimental bias, donors of different ages were randomly spread across the sequencing lanes.

Library prep was done by 5' RACE. TCRdb shows the sequencer as Illumina HiSeq 2500. A second about 7 to 12 cycle PCR used a sample-barcoded 5' primer and a J-beta primer mix. A unique molecular identifier was introduced onto each TCR beta cDNA molecule by a template-switch 5' adaptor carrying 12 random nucleotides. At least 3 million CDR3-containing paired-end reads were obtained from each sample. First-strand cDNA synthesis was performed from all RNA using the Mint cDNA synthesis kit, with priming by a TRBC-specific oligonucleotide. Following uracil-DNA glycosylase treatment, all cDNA underwent a first 18-cycle PCR with the universal primers M1SS and BC2_uni_R. As for the original processing: For normalization, 1 million high-quality reads were randomly selected from each sample, with every read carrying a distinct molecular identifier. Reads sharing molecular identifiers were discarded rather than binned into consensus sequences. CDR3 identification, clonotype clustering and error correction used MiTCR with a Q25 quality threshold and the strictest error-elimination algorithm. A nonparametric unseen species model using Euler transformation provided a lower-bound estimate of total TCR beta diversity. TCRdb cleaned the public reads at Q25 with fastp, built clones with MiXCR and kept in-frame beta chains. Every entry covers one CDR3 protein and lists the most common genes and DNA from its rows. The V and J calls were not made by the authors but by TCRdb's processing. This sample gives 1.5 million to 2 million distinct CDR3 sequences in total; 25% to 30% of them show up just once. The ten biggest clones cover more than 6% of the sample.

Donors were 40 or so systemically healthy Caucasian individuals from Russia aged roughly 6 to 90 years. About 10 milliliters of peripheral blood were collected from each donor into EDTA-treated Vacutainer tubes. Ficoll-Paque density-gradient centrifugation was used to isolate PBMCs, with at least 6.5 million per sample. Total RNA was extracted from PBMCs with Trizol reagent, with at least 6 micrograms obtained per sample. For every donor, an aliquot of PBMCs went through flow cytometry to measure the percentages of naive CD45RAhigh/CD27high T cells. Overall study outcomes, separate from this receptor: Compared with the aged group, the long-lived group had more naive CD4+ T cells, fewer expanded clones and increased TCR diversity, a pattern suggesting age selection. The CMV infection status of donors was not known, potentially confounding age-related changes in expanded clonotypes. Since profiling was done on bulk unsorted PBMCs, naive and antigen-experienced compartments could not be conclusively compared. There was a strong correlation between observed TCR beta diversity and the percentage of naive T cells measured by flow cytometry. Estimates of total diversity based on one million sequenced T cells were regarded as lower bounds and as underestimates. Observed TCR beta diversity per million T cells fell roughly linearly with age, and a significant reduction was already apparent by age about 38.

The CDR3, cysteine through phenylalanine, is 16 amino acids long. Here the CDR3 DNA is all that survives: 48 bases in frame from base 1. In the germline V gene, CDR1 corresponds to SGHVS and CDR2 to FQNEAQ. The sample taken for sequencing was blood. Recombination linked TRBV7-8 to TRBJ2-2; TRBD1 could be the D gene, as 5 bases match. This TCR came from a young woman in good health. In nucleotides, the sequence is TGTGTCAGCAGCCAAGACCGGACAAGGAGCACCGGGGAGCTGTTTTTT. This yields the protein CVSSQDRTRSTGELFF.